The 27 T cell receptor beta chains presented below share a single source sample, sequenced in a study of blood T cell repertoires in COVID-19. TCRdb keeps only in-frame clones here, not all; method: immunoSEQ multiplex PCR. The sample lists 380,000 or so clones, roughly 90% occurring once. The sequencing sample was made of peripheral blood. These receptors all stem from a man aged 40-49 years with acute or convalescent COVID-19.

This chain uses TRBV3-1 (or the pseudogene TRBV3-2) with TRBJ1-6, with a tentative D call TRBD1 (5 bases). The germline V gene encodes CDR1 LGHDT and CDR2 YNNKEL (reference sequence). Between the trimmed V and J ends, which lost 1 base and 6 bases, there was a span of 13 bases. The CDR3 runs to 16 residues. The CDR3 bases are TGTGCCAGCAGCCAAGGATTCGGGGGACTTAATTCACCCCTCCACTTT. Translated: CASSQGFGGLNSPLHF.

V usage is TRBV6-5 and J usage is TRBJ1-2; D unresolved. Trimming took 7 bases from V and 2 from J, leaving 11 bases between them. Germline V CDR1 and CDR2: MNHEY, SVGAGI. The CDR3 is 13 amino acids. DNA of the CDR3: TGTGCCAGCATGGTACGGTTCAACTATGGCTACACCTTC. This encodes CASMVRFNYGYTF.

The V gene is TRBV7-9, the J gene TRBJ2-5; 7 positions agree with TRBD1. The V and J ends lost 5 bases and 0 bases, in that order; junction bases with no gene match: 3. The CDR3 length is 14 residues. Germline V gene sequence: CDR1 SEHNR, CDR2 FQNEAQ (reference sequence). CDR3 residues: CASSTGQNQETQYF. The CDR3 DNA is TGTGCCAGCAGCACGGGACAGAACCAAGAGACCCAGTACTTC.

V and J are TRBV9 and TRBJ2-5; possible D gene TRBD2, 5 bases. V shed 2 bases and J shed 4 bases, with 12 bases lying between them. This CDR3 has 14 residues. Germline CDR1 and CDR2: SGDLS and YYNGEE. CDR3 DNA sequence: TGTGCCAGCAGCGTCCGGGGTTTGAGAGAGACCCAGTACTTC. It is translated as CASSVRGLRETQYF.

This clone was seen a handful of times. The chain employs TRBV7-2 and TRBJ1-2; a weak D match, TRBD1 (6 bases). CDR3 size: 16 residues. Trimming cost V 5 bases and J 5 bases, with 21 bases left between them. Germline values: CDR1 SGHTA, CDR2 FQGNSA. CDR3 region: CASSRSFGQFVYGYTF. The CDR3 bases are TGTGCCAGCAGCCGTAGCTTTGGACAGTTCGTATATGGCTACACCTTC.

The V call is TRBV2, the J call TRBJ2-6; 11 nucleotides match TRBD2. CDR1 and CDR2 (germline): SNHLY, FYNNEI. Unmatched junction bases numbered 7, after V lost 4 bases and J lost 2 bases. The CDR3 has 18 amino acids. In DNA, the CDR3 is TGTGCCAGCAGTGGGCTAGCGGGGGGATTAACTGGGGCCAACGTCCTGACTTTC. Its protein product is CASSGLAGGLTGANVLTF.

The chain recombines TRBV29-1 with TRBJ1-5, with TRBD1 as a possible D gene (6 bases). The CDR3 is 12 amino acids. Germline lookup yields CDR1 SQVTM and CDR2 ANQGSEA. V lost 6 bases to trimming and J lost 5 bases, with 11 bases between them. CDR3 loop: CSVKQGDQPQHF. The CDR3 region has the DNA TGCAGCGTAAAACAGGGAGATCAGCCCCAGCATTTT. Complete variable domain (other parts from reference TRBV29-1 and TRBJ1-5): SAVISQKPSRDICQRGTSLTIQCQVDSQVTMMFWYRQQPGQSLTLIATANQGSEATYESGFVIDKFPISRPNLTFSTLTVSNMSPEDSSIYLCSVKQGDQPQHFGDGTRLSIL.

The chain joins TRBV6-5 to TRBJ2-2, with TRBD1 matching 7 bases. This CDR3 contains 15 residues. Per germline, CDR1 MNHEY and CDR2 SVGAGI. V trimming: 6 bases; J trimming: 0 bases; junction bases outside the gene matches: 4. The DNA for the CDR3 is TGTGCCAGCAGGACCGGGACAGCGAACACCGGGGAGCTGTTTTTT. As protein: CASRTGTANTGELFF.

CDR3 nucleotide sequence: TGTGCCAGCAGTGACCCGGGGGACAGCAATCAGCCCCAGCATTTT. It is translated as CASSDPGDSNQPQHF. This rearrangement joins TRBV28 to TRBJ1-5, with D perhaps matching TRBD1 (5 bases). V gave up 5 bases and J gave up 1 base, with 12 bases separating them. Looked up from germline, CDR1 is MDHEN and CDR2 is SYDVKM. There are 15 residues in the CDR3.

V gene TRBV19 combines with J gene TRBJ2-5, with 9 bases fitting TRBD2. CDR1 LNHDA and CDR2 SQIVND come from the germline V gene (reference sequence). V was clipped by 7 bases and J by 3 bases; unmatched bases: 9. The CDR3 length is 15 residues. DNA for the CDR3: TGTGCCAGTACGAGGGCGGGAGGGCCAGAAGAGACCCAGTACTTC. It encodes CASTRAGGPEETQYF.

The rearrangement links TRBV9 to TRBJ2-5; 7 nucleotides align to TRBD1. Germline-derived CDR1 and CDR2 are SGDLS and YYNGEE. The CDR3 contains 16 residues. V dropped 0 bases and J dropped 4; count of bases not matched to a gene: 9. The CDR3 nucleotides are TGTGCCAGCAGCGTAGGTATAGGGGGCGCTGGAGAGACCCAGTACTTC. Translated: CASSVGIGGAGETQYF. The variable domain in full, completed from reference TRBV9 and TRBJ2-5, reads DSGVTQTPKHLITATGQRVTLRCSPRSGDLSVYWYQQSLDQGLQFLIQYYNGEERAKGNILERFSAQQFPDLHSELNLSSLELGDSALYFCASSVGIGGAGETQYFGPGTRLLVL.

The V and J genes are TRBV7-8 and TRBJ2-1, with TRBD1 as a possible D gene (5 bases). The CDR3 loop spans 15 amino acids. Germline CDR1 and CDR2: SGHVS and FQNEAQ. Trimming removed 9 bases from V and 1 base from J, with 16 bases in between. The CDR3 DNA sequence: TGTGCCAGTTCCCTCCAGGGTGATTCCTACAATGAGCAGTTCTTC. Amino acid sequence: CASSLQGDSYNEQFF.

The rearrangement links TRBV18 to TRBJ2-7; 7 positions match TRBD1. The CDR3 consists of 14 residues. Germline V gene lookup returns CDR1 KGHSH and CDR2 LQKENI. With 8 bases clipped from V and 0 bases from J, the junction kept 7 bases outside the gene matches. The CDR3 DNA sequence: TGTGCCAGCAATCGGGACAGCCGCTCCTACGAGCAGTACTTC. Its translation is CASNRDSRSYEQYF.

The CDR3 DNA reads TGTGCCAGCAGCCCTTACCCCGGACAGGGGACTAACTATGGCTACACCTTC. Protein sequence: CASSPYPGQGTNYGYTF. The gene calls are TRBV7-8 and TRBJ1-2; 9 positions agree with TRBD1. The CDR3 totals 17 residues. J was trimmed by 0 bases and V by 5 bases; bases with no gene match: 10. Germline lookup yields CDR1 SGHVS and CDR2 FQNEAQ.

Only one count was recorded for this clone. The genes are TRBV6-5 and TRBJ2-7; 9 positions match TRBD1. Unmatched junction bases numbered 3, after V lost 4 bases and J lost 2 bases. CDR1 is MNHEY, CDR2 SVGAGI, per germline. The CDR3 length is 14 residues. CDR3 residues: CASSFGQGPYEQYF. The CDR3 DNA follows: TGTGCCAGCAGTTTTGGACAGGGGCCCTACGAGCAGTACTTC.

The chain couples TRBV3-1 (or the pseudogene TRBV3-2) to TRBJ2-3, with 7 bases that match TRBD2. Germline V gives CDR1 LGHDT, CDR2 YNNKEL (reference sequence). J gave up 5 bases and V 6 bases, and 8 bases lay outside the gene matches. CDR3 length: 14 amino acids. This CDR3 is CASRGFGGGDTQYF. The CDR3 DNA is TGTGCCAGCAGGGGCTTTGGCGGGGGAGATACGCAGTATTTT.

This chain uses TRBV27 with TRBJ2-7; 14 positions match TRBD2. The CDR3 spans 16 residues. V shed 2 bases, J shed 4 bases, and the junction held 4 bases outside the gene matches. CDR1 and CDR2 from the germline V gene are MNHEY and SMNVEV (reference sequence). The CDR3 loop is CASSLGLAGGKYEQYF. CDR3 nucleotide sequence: TGTGCCAGCAGTTTAGGACTAGCGGGAGGTAAGTACGAGCAGTACTTC.

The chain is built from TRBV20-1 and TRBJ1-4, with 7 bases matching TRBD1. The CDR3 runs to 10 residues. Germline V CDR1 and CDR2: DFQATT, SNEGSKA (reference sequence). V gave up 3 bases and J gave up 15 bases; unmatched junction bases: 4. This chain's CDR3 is CSASGTEVFF. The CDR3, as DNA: TGCAGTGCTAGCGGGACAGAAGTGTTTTTT.

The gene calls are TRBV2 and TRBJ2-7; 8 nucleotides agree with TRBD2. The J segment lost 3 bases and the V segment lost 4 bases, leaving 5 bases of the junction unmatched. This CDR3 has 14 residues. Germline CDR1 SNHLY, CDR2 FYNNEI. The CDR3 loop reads CASSVGTRGYEQYF. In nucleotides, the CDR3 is TGTGCCAGCAGTGTTGGGACTAGGGGCTACGAGCAGTACTTC.

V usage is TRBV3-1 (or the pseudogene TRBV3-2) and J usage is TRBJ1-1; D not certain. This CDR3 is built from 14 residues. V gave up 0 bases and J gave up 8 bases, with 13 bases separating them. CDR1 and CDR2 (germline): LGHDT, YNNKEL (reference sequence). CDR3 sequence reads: CASSQDRHGREAFF. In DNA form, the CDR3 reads TGTGCCAGCAGCCAAGACAGGCACGGAAGGGAAGCTTTCTTT.

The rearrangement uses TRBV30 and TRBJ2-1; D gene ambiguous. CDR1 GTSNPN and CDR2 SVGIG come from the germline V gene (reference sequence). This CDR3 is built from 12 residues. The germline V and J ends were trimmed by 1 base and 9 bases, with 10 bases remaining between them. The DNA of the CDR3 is TGTGCCTGGAGTGGTTCATGGAGTGAGCAGTTCTTC. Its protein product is CAWSGSWSEQFF.

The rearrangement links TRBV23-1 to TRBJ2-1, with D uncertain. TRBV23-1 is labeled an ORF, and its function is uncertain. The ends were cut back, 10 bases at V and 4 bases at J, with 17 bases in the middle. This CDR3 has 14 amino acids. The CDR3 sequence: CATLDGHLYNEQFF. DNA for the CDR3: TGCGCCACCCTAGACGGCCACCTTTACAATGAGCAGTTCTTC.

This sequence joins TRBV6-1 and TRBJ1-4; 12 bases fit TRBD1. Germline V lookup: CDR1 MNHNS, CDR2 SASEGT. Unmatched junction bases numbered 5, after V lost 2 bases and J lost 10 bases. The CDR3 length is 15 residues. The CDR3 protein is CASSERGTGGAKLFF. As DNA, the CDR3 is TGTGCCAGCAGTGAAAGGGGGACAGGGGGCGCAAAACTGTTTTTT.

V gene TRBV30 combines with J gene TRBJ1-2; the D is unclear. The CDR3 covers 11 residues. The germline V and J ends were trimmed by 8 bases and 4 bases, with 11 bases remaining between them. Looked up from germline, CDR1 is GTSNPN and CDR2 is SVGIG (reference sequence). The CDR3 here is CALKGGYGYTF. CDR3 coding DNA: TGTGCCCTGAAGGGAGGCTATGGCTACACCTTC.

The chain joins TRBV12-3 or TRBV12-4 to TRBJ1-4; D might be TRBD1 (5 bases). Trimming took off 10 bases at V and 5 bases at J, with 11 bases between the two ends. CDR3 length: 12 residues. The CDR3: CAIVQENEKLFF. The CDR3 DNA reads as TGTGCCATCGTACAGGAAAATGAAAAACTGTTTTTT.

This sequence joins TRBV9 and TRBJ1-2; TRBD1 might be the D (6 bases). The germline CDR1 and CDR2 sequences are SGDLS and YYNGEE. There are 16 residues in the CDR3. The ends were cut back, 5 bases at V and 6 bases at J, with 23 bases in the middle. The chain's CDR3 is CASSQRTEYLPNGYTF. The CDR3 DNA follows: TGTGCCAGCAGTCAAAGGACAGAATACCTCCCTAATGGCTACACCTTC.

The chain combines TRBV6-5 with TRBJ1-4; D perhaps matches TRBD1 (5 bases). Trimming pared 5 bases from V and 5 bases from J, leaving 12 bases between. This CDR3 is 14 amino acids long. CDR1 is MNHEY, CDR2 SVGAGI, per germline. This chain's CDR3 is CASSIRQQNEKLFF. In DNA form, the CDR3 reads TGTGCCAGCAGTATCAGACAGCAGAATGAAAAACTGTTTTTT.